A single sample gave rise to the 20 T cell receptor beta chains below, sequenced in a study of blood T cells in healthy people across ages. Together with a sample-barcoded 5' primer, a J-beta primer mix was included in a second PCR lasting about 7 to 11 cycles. In TCRdb, the 5' RACE reads were re-called with MiXCR into one record per CDR3 protein. The data hold 850,000 to 950,000 distinct CDR3 sequences, with about 30% observed a single time. The specimen was blood. All receptors come from a woman older than 75 in good health.

This clonotype was detected a few times. Being one base from a much bigger clone, this may be a read error. The CDR3 protein is CASSQGLGRLNEQYF. Written as DNA, the CDR3 is TGTGCCAGCAGCCAAGGTTTGGGGAGGCTCAATGAGCAGTACTTC. The chain carries TRBV3-1 and TRBJ2-7; TRBD2 is a possible D gene (6 bases). Germline V gene data show CDR1 as LGHDT and CDR2 as YNNKEL (reference sequence). CDR3 length: 15 amino acids. V was clipped by 1 base and J by 7 bases, with 17 bases between them.

Points on this clonotype: This may arise from a read error, as a much more abundant clone is one base away. The chain uses TRBV5-1 and TRBJ2-5, with 7 bases fitting TRBD2. The CDR3 has 13 residues. Germline values: CDR1 SGHRS, CDR2 YFSETQ. The CDR3: CVSSGDPRETQYF. The CDR3 DNA sequence: TGCGTCAGCAGCGGGGACCCTCGAGAGACCCAGTACTTC.

The chain couples TRBV19 to TRBJ2-2, with D perhaps TRBD1 or TRBD2 (5 bases each). This CDR3 has 15 residues. Germline V gene data show CDR1 as LNHDA and CDR2 as SQIVND (reference sequence). Between the trimmed V and J ends, which lost 4 bases and 0 bases, there was a span of 9 bases. The CDR3 DNA follows: TGTGCCAGTAGTACGGGGCAGGCGAACACCGGGGAGCTGTTTTTT. Amino acids: CASSTGQANTGELFF.

This sequence joins TRBV7-2 and TRBJ2-5, with D unresolved. Germline lookup yields CDR1 SGHTA and CDR2 FQGNSA. Trimming took 5 bases from V and 5 from J, leaving 12 bases between them. The CDR3 consists of 13 residues. DNA of the CDR3: TGTGCCAGCAGCCCCTCGGACGGGGAGACCCAGTACTTC. Translated: CASSPSDGETQYF.

This clonotype was found many times. This chain connects TRBV3-1 to TRBJ1-1, with D perhaps TRBD1 (6 bases). The CDR3 runs 15 residues. Germline V CDR1 and CDR2: LGHDT, YNNKEL (reference sequence). Between the trimmed V and J ends, which lost 2 bases and 0 bases, there was a span of 10 bases. The CDR3 here is CASSQQGIMNTEAFF. In DNA, the CDR3 is TGTGCCAGCAGCCAACAGGGGATCATGAACACTGAAGCTTTCTTT.

This clonotype was counted between two and nine times. A much larger clone lies a single base off, so this may be a read error. This chain uses TRBV4-2 with TRBJ2-7; 10 nucleotides align to TRBD2. V was clipped by 0 bases and J by 12 bases; unmatched bases: 17. The CDR3 has 17 amino acids. Per germline, CDR1 LGHNA and CDR2 YNFKEQ. CDR3: CASSQDGQRGGRETRYF. The CDR3 DNA reads TGTGCCAGCAGCCAAGATGGGCAGCGGGGGGGCAGAGAGACCCGGTACTTC.

This clonotype was seen more than once but under ten times. A much larger clone is a single base away; this may be a read error. The rearrangement uses TRBV12-3 or TRBV12-4 and TRBJ2-3; a weak D match, TRBD2 (5 bases). This CDR3 is 16 amino acids long. The CDR3 region is CASSPMGRAGTDAQYF. The CDR3 region has the DNA TGTGCCAGCAGTCCCATGGGTAGGGCGGGCACAGATGCGCAGTATTTT.

A note on this clonotype: This may arise from a read error, as a much more abundant clone is one base away. The gene calls are TRBV27 and TRBJ1-2, with D perhaps TRBD1 (5 bases). This CDR3 comprises 13 residues. CDR1 and CDR2 from the germline V gene are MNHEY and SMNVEV (reference sequence). V was cut by 4 bases and J by 12 bases, with 18 bases left in between. In nucleotides, the CDR3 is TGTGCCAGCAGTTGGGACGGCCGAGGCGGCCACACCTTC. Its protein product is CASSWDGRGGHTF.

This clonotype was counted at least ten times. This chain joins TRBV5-6 and TRBJ2-5; TRBD1 might be the D (6 bases). V gave up 0 bases and J gave up 3 bases, with 9 bases separating them. This CDR3 contains 14 residues. Germline-derived CDR1 and CDR2 are SGHDT and YYEEEE. CDR3: CASSLGGRKETQYF. CDR3 nucleotide sequence: TGTGCCAGCAGCTTGGGGGGGCGGAAAGAGACCCAGTACTTC. The full variable domain, in which reference TRBV5-6 and TRBJ2-5 provide the parts outside the CDR3, is DAGVTQSPTHLIKTRGQQVTLRCSPKSGHDTVSWYQQALGQGPQFIFQYYEEEERQRGNFPDRFSGHQFPNYSSELNVNALLLGDSALYLCASSLGGRKETQYFGPGTRLLVL.

This clonotype was detected ten times or more. The chain links TRBV29-1 to TRBJ1-2; tentatively, D is TRBD1 (6 bases). V was shortened by 5 bases and J by 8 bases, with 15 bases between the two germline ends. The CDR3 runs to 12 residues. The germline gives CDR1 SQVTM, CDR2 ANQGSEA. CDR3 in amino acids: CSVQQGNGGYTF. For the CDR3, the DNA is TGCAGCGTTCAACAGGGAAATGGAGGCTACACCTTC.

This clonotype came up many times. The rearrangement links TRBV24-1 to TRBJ2-1; 9 nucleotides match TRBD2. Germline loops: CDR1 KGHDR, CDR2 SFDVKD. The CDR3 contains 16 residues. V trimming: 5 bases; J trimming: 2 bases; junction bases outside the gene matches: 6. CDR3 DNA sequence: TGTGCCACCAGTGTCACGCGGGGGGGTCCCTACAATGAGCAGTTCTTC. It is translated as CATSVTRGGPYNEQFF.

This chain links TRBV7-9 with TRBJ2-1; TRBD2 might be the D (6 bases). CDR1 SEHNR and CDR2 FQNEAQ come from the germline V gene (reference sequence). This CDR3 is built from 18 residues. V was shortened by 1 base and J by 1 base, with 17 bases between the two germline ends. For the CDR3, the DNA is TGTGCCAGCAGCTTAGAGGAGGGGAGTGTATGGTCCTACAATGAGCAGTTCTTC. Protein sequence: CASSLEEGSVWSYNEQFF. The full variable domain, its missing parts supplied by reference TRBV7-9 and TRBJ2-1, is DTGVSQNPRHKITKRGQNVTFRCDPISEHNRLYWYRQTLGQGPEFLTYFQNEAQLEKSRLLSDRFSAERPKGSFSTLEIQRTEQGDSAMYLCASSLEEGSVWSYNEQFFGPGTRLTVL.

This clonotype came up many times. The chain combines TRBV6-6 with TRBJ2-6; 10 bases line up with TRBD1. V lost 6 bases to trimming and J lost 1 base; unmatched junction nucleotides: 3. CDR3 length: 16 amino acids. From germline, CDR1 is MNHNY and CDR2 SVGAGI (reference sequence). This chain's CDR3 is CASRGQGESGANVLTF. DNA for the CDR3: TGTGCCAGCAGAGGACAGGGGGAGTCTGGGGCCAACGTCCTGACTTTC.

The rearrangement joins TRBV2 to TRBJ2-3; 7 positions agree with TRBD2. The CDR3 length is 14 residues. Germline V gene lookup returns CDR1 SNHLY and CDR2 FYNNEI. After removal of 5 bases from V and 6 bases from J, the junction contained 8 bases not matched to a gene. This CDR3 reads CASSTGGGADTQYF. The CDR3 DNA reads as TGTGCCAGCAGTACCGGCGGGGGAGCGGATACGCAGTATTTT.

This clonotype was recorded at least ten times. The V call is TRBV6-5, the J call TRBJ2-5, with D perhaps TRBD1 or TRBD2 (6 bases each). The germline CDR1 and CDR2 sequences are MNHEY and SVGAGI. This CDR3 is built from 14 residues. V was pared by 5 bases and J by 4 bases, with 14 bases between. The CDR3 nucleotides are TGTGCCAGCAGTGTACCCGGGGGCCCAGAGACCCAGTACTTC. This codes for CASSVPGGPETQYF.

This clonotype was seen many times. The chain links TRBV20-1 to TRBJ1-2; maybe TRBD1 (5 bases). The germline V and J ends were trimmed by 5 bases and 3 bases, with 10 bases remaining between them. The germline gives CDR1 DFQATT, CDR2 SNEGSKA (reference sequence). The CDR3 totals 12 residues. CDR3: CSAQRQHYGYTF. Here the CDR3 DNA reads TGCAGTGCTCAGAGACAGCACTATGGCTACACCTTC.

About this clonotype itself: A clone one base away is much larger, so this may be a read error. The V gene is TRBV3-1, the J gene TRBJ2-1; 9 nucleotides match TRBD1. J lost 6 bases, V lost 10 bases, and 7 bases had no gene match. This CDR3 has 13 amino acids. CDR1 and CDR2 (germline): LGHDT, YNNKEL (reference sequence). CDR3 nucleotide sequence: TGTGCCAACAAGGGGACAGGGTTCAATGAGCAGTTCTTC. Its protein is CANKGTGFNEQFF.

This clonotype has ten or more counts. The chain couples TRBV7-2 to TRBJ2-7, with no clear D. CDR1 SGHTA and CDR2 FQGNSA come from the germline V gene. V was clipped by 1 base and J by 5 bases, with 12 bases between them. This CDR3 has 14 amino acids. In DNA, the CDR3 is TGTGCCAGCAGCTTAGGCCCCCCTTGGAACGAGCAGTACTTC. Its translation is CASSLGPPWNEQYF. Full variable domain (remainder filled in from reference TRBV7-2 and TRBJ2-7): GAGVSQSPSNKVTEKGKDVELRCDPISGHTALYWYRQSLGQGLEFLIYFQGNSAPDKSGLPSDRFSAERTGGSVSTLTIQRTQQEDSAVYLCASSLGPPWNEQYFGPGTRLTVT.

The rearrangement joins TRBV5-1 to TRBJ2-1; 13 bases map to TRBD2. Germline-derived CDR1 and CDR2 are SGHRS and YFSETQ. V trimming: 7 bases; J trimming: 7 bases; junction bases outside the gene matches: 8. CDR3 length: 15 amino acids. DNA of the CDR3: TGCGCCAGCGGCCGGACTAGCGGGGGTATAAATGAGCAGTTCTTC. Translated, it gives CASGRTSGGINEQFF.

This clonotype was counted many times. The chain uses TRBV7-2 and TRBJ2-7; possibly TRBD2 for D (5 bases). Germline V gene sequence: CDR1 SGHTA, CDR2 FQGNSA. This CDR3 has 13 amino acids. The V end was cut by 5 bases, the J end by 5 bases, with 13 bases between. CDR3 sequence reads: CASSPQDGDEQYF. The CDR3 DNA reads as TGTGCCAGCAGCCCTCAGGACGGGGACGAGCAGTACTTC.